These 16 T cell receptor beta chains were sequenced from one sample in a study of blood T cell repertoires in COVID-19. The assay was immunoSEQ multiplex PCR, and TCRdb's table has in-frame clones only and misses some. Among hundreds of thousands of clones, around 90% were seen once, and the ten largest hold 0.7%. Material: peripheral blood. All receptors derive from a human donor in a cohort sampled during active COVID-19.

The rearrangement links TRBV9 to TRBJ2-3; maybe TRBD2 (6 bases). V was shortened by 0 bases and J by 7 bases, with 18 bases between the two germline ends. This CDR3 is built from 16 residues. CDR1 and CDR2 from the germline V gene are SGDLS and YYNGEE. The CDR3 DNA sequence: TGTGCCAGCAGCGTAGCGATCGGAGGGTGGGGGAATACGCAGTATTTT. Residues: CASSVAIGGWGNTQYF. The entire variable domain, with the rest obtained from reference TRBV9 and TRBJ2-3, is as follows: DSGVTQTPKHLITATGQRVTLRCSPRSGDLSVYWYQQSLDQGLQFLIQYYNGEERAKGNILERFSAQQFPDLHSELNLSSLELGDSALYFCASSVAIGGWGNTQYFGPGTRLTVL.

This clone was counted a single time. This rearrangement joins TRBV28 to TRBJ1-5; D call uncertain. V gave up 3 bases and J gave up 5 bases, with 5 bases separating them. This CDR3 contains 12 residues. Germline loops: CDR1 MDHEN, CDR2 SYDVKM. Written as DNA, the CDR3 is TGTGCCAGCAGTTTCCAGGATCAGCCCCAGCATTTT. As protein: CASSFQDQPQHF.

The chain uses TRBV25-1 and TRBJ1-3; 7 bases map to TRBD1. Germline CDR1 is MGHDK and CDR2 is SYGVNS. The trim removed 6 bases at V and 0 bases at J, leaving 5 bases unmatched. This CDR3 region has 15 residues. The CDR3: CASRQTGSSGNTIYF. CDR3 nucleotide sequence: TGTGCCAGCAGACAGACAGGGAGCTCTGGAAACACCATATATTTT. Using reference TRBV25-1 and TRBJ1-3 for the parts outside the CDR3, the full variable domain is EADIYQTPRYLVIGTGKKITLECSQTMGHDKMYWYQQDPGMELHLIHYSYGVNSTEKGDLSSESTVSRIRTEHFPLTLESARPSHTSQYLCASRQTGSSGNTIYFGEGSWLTVV.

The chain employs TRBV6-5 and TRBJ1-6; 10 positions agree with TRBD1. Trimming removed 7 bases from V and 6 bases from J; junction bases left unmatched: 6. CDR1 is MNHEY and CDR2 is SVGAGI in the germline V gene. The CDR3 covers 15 residues. The CDR3 DNA reads TGTGCCAGCAAGGGGGACAGGGGTTTTAATTCACCCCTCCACTTT. It specifies CASKGDRGFNSPLHF.

The chain recombines TRBV7-9 with TRBJ1-5; perhaps TRBD1 as D (6 bases). The CDR3 contains 13 residues. Germline V gene data show CDR1 as SEHNR and CDR2 as FQNEAQ (reference sequence). Trimming removed 6 bases at V and 7 bases at J, with 13 bases between. CDR3 DNA: TGTGCCAGCAGTGGGACAACTCTCCAGCCCCAGCATTTT. Its translation is CASSGTTLQPQHF. The whole variable domain, remainder taken from reference TRBV7-9 and TRBJ1-5, is DTGVSQNPRHKITKRGQNVTFRCDPISEHNRLYWYRQTLGQGPEFLTYFQNEAQLEKSRLLSDRFSAERPKGSFSTLEIQRTEQGDSAMYLCASSGTTLQPQHFGDGTRLSIL.

Turning to this clone: One end of the junction is discordant with germline, which a read error may explain. The chain recombines TRBV6-1 with TRBJ1-4, with TRBD1 matching 8 bases. The CDR3 length is 16 residues. Germline assignment: CDR1 MNHNS and CDR2 SASEGT. The CDR3 sequence is CASNEAPGQGNEKLFF. As DNA, the CDR3 is TGTGCCAGCAATGAAGCGCCCGGACAGGGCAATGAAAAACTGTTTTTT.

The chain joins TRBV7-9 to TRBJ1-4, with D perhaps matching TRBD1 (5 bases). The CDR3 is 12 amino acids. V shed 4 bases and J shed 12 bases, with 12 bases lying between them. CDR1 is SEHNR, CDR2 FQNEAQ, per germline (reference sequence). CDR3 nucleotide sequence: TGTGCCAGCAGCTCATCGGGGGTTGAACTGTTTTTT. Protein product: CASSSSGVELFF. Drawing the rest from reference TRBV7-9 and TRBJ1-4, the complete variable domain is DTGVSQNPRHKITKRGQNVTFRCDPISEHNRLYWYRQTLGQGPEFLTYFQNEAQLEKSRLLSDRFSAERPKGSFSTLEIQRTEQGDSAMYLCASSSSGVELFFGSGTQLSVL.

The rearrangement joins TRBV7-2 to TRBJ2-7; 11 nucleotides agree with TRBD2. CDR3 length: 16 amino acids. The germline gives CDR1 SGHTA, CDR2 FQGNSA. V dropped 1 base and J dropped 7; count of bases not matched to a gene: 9. This CDR3 reads CASSLVGLAGGKEQYF. In DNA form, the CDR3 reads TGTGCCAGCAGCTTAGTTGGTCTAGCGGGAGGAAAAGAGCAGTACTTC.

The rearrangement joins TRBV11-2 to TRBJ2-5; tentative D call: TRBD1 (6 bases). The CDR3 sequence is 14 residues long. From germline, CDR1 is SGHAT and CDR2 FQNNGV. Trimming pared 3 bases from V and 1 base from J, leaving 9 bases between. The CDR3 protein is CASSFRGRQETQYF. The CDR3 DNA sequence: TGTGCCAGCAGCTTCAGGGGCCGCCAAGAGACCCAGTACTTC.

Worth noting for this clone: One end of the junction fails to match germline, which may point to a read error. This rearrangement joins TRBV12-3 or TRBV12-4 to TRBJ1-1, with D perhaps matching TRBD1 (5 bases). CDR3 length: 11 amino acids. CDR3 sequence (DNA): TGTGCCAGCAGTTTGCAGGGTGGCGAGGTCTTT. This gives the protein CASSLQGGEVF.

On this clone itself: The same CDR3 arises from other DNA sequences in this sample as well. The chain combines TRBV19 with TRBJ1-5, with D unclear. The germline V gene has CDR1 LNHDA and CDR2 SQIVND (reference sequence). V shed 2 bases and J shed 7 bases, with 6 bases lying between them. This CDR3 region has 12 residues. The CDR3 bases are TGTGCCAGTAGTATAAGAGGACAGCCCCAGCATTTT. Translation gives CASSIRGQPQHF.

J is TRBJ2-5 and V is TRBV2, with 11 bases identical to TRBD1. The CDR3 is made up of 15 amino acids. CDR1 and CDR2 (germline): SNHLY, FYNNEI. V shed 6 bases and J 4 bases; nucleotides not matched to a gene: 7. CDR3 protein: CASRGQGVIGETQYF. CDR3 sequence (DNA): TGTGCCAGCAGGGGACAGGGGGTGATCGGAGAGACCCAGTACTTC.

CDR3 residues: CASSPQIDRSVGEKLFF. The DNA of the CDR3 is TGTGCCAGCAGCCCCCAAATTGACAGGTCCGTTGGGGAAAAACTGTTTTTT. The V gene is TRBV7-8, the J gene TRBJ1-4, with a possible D match to TRBD1 (6 bases). Germline CDR1 is SGHVS and CDR2 is FQNEAQ. The CDR3 extends over 17 amino acids. V gave up 5 bases and J gave up 8 bases, with 24 bases separating them.

The chain recombines TRBV4-3 with TRBJ1-2, with D possibly matching TRBD1 (6 bases). This CDR3 is 17 amino acids long. The V and J ends lost 2 bases and 2 bases respectively, with 18 bases between them. CDR1 and CDR2 from the germline V gene are LGHNA and YSLEER. The CDR3 nucleotides read TGCGCCAGCAGCCAATCTCGGTGGGGGGGCGCCAACTATGGCTACACCTTC. Translating it yields CASSQSRWGGANYGYTF.

This chain connects TRBV7-6 to TRBJ1-5, with 7 bases lining up with TRBD1. Germline V CDR1 and CDR2: SGHVS, FNYEAQ. V shed 4 bases, J shed 2 bases, and the junction held 8 bases outside the gene matches. The CDR3 is 16 residues long. CDR3 in DNA: TGTGCCAGCAGCTCGGGGACAGAATGGGGCAATCAGCCCCAGCATTTT. This translates into CASSSGTEWGNQPQHF.

The CDR3 here is CASSPLQGVPSEKLFF. CDR3 DNA: TGCGCCAGCAGCCCGCTACAGGGTGTTCCAAGTGAAAAACTGTTTTTT. The gene calls are TRBV5-1 and TRBJ1-4; maybe TRBD1 (6 bases). The CDR3 has 16 residues. V was shortened by 4 bases and J by 7 bases, with 20 bases between the two germline ends. Per germline, CDR1 SGHRS and CDR2 YFSETQ.